The rows below give T cell receptor beta chains drawn from one sample of a study of blood T cells in healthy people across ages. One entry per CDR3 protein results from TCRdb running MiXCR on the 5' RACE reads. The sample lists about 720,000 distinct CDR3 sequences, about a fifth occurring once. Material for sequencing was blood. The receptors shown here come from a man in his 70s in good health. The CDR3 runs from the conserved cysteine through the conserved F or W. The D gene is left open where the match is weak.

D,J,V,CDR3
-,TRBJ2-3,TRBV12-3/TRBV12-4,CASSLGLVPDTEYF
TRBD1,TRBJ2-5,TRBV5-5,CASHRQGDQETQYF
-,TRBJ1-3,TRBV29-1,CSALDLSSGNTIYF
TRBD2,TRBJ2-1,TRBV12-3/TRBV12-4,CASSSGTSGQFF
-,TRBJ2-3,TRBV12-3/TRBV12-4,CASSFARDTDTQYF
-,TRBJ2-1,TRBV25-1,CASSEAGQPSNEQFF
-,TRBJ2-3,TRBV12-3/TRBV12-4,CASSFGFSITDTQYF
-,TRBJ2-1,TRBV20-1,CSPHTGEQFF
TRBD2,TRBJ2-2,TRBV7-2,CASSLLSGGNTGELFF
-,TRBJ2-7,TRBV20-1,CSARYTGSHEQYF
-,-,TRBV28,CASSLWDRKSYEQYF
TRBD2,TRBJ2-4,TRBV7-2,CASSLEASGRSQYF
TRBD1,TRBJ1-2,TRBV24-1,CATSDYPGQGHYGYTF
TRBD1,TRBJ2-5,TRBV12-3/TRBV12-4,CASSPWDSRETQYF
-,TRBJ2-2,TRBV3-1,CASSQEGASGTGELFF
TRBD1,TRBJ2-2,TRBV6-6,CASSGTGNTGELFF
TRBD2,TRBJ2-3,TRBV12-3/TRBV12-4,CAGRFRAGEDTQYF
-,TRBJ2-2,TRBV5-1,CASSLAGLDTGELFF
-,TRBJ1-4,TRBV4-3,CASSQDRKGGFEKLFF
-,TRBJ2-1,TRBV4-2,CASSQDPSGTEQFF
-,TRBJ1-6,TRBV12-3/TRBV12-4,CASRGRNNSPLHF
-,TRBJ1-2,TRBV3-1,CASSQDDRNFSF